This T cell receptor beta chain was profiled in a study of blood T cell repertoires in COVID-19. As for the study in general: COVID-19 samples collected from the United States, Italy and Spain covered acute and convalescent phases. T cells, B-cell-depleted T cells, or PBMCs supplied cDNA or gDNA.

The CDR3 is 16 residues long. After removal of 8 bases from V and 5 bases from J, the junction contained 15 bases not matched to a gene. The germline V gene encodes CDR1 SNHLY and CDR2 FYNNEI. Per the authors' pipeline: Estimation of nucleated cell counts relied on the amplification of reference gene primers. The method was immunoSEQ multiplex PCR; TCRdb's version includes in-frame clones alone and lacks a portion of them. D and trimming were read from the DNA, whereas the V and J calls and clone size are those reported in that table. The repertoire holds approximately 260,000 clones, with approximately 83% as singletons.

The TCR was taken from a woman in her sixties or seventies with acute or convalescent COVID-19. Sequenced sample: peripheral blood. The rearrangement links TRBV2 to TRBJ2-5; 9 bases align to TRBD2. In nucleotides, the CDR3 is TGTGCCAGCGGGGAGAGCTTAGCGGGGGTGCAGGAGACCCAGTACTTC. Protein: CASGESLAGVQETQYF. Using reference TRBV2 and TRBJ2-5 for the parts outside the CDR3, the full variable domain is EPEVTQTPSHQVTQMGQEVILRCVPISNHLYFYWYRQILGQKVEFLVSFYNNEISEKSEIFDDQFSVERPDGSNFTLKIRSTKLEDSAMYFCASGESLAGVQETQYFGPGTRLLVL.